The source of this T cell receptor (beta chain) is a study of T cell repertoires in cytomegalovirus infection. Study information: HLA-B-restricted CMV epitopes that are well studied, plus recently identified HLA-C-restricted ones, were used by the study. Signatures in public TCR beta sequences pointed to both CMV infection and matching HLA type.

This clonotype was detected only a few times. The antigen remains unidentified. Study-wide findings and caveats: The ex vivo response showed dominance by HLA-C-restricted CMV-specific TCR beta clonotypes. Of the TCR beta families, the public ones yielded a cumulative frequency that identified carriers of CMV plus the relevant HLA.

From the reads, TCRdb called clonotypes with MiXCR, one entry per CDR3 protein. This table holds fewer than 950,000 distinct CDR3 sequences, 32% found once. V lost 5 bases and J lost 1; bases outside the gene matches: 11. The CDR3 sequence is 17 residues long. The germline CDR1 and CDR2 sequences are SGHVS and FNYEAQ. This sample comprised cultured CD8+ T cells from PBMCs, obtained from culture after CMV antigen stimulation. This chain joins TRBV7-6 and TRBJ2-3, with 8 nucleotides matching TRBD1. The receptor was isolated from a human donor in good health (CMV status not recorded). Some clones in this sample may be carry-over from other donors' samples. CDR3 DNA sequence: TGTGCCAGCAGCCACCACCCAGACAGGGGAGGCACAGATACGCAGTATTTT. Translating it yields CASSHHPDRGGTDTQYF.